The rows below give T cell receptor beta chains drawn from one sample of a study of technical replicates of blood from several donors. Sequenced by immunoSEQ multiplex PCR; TCRdb stores in-frame clones only, minus some. The repertoire has around 76,000 clones, 90% to 95% of them found once; the top ten carry 0.27%. Material for sequencing was T cells isolated from PBMCs. These receptors came from a human donor in good health. The CDR3 runs from the conserved cysteine through the conserved F or W. The D gene is left open where the match is weak.

TRBV7-9	TRBD1	TRBJ1-4	TGTGCCAGCAGCTCGGACAGGGTTGTTGGTGAAAAACTGTTTTTT	CASSSDRVVGEKLFF
TRBV7-6	NA	TRBJ1-5	TGTGCCAGCAGCGAACAGGGCAATCAGCCCCAGCATTTT	CASSEQGNQPQHF
TRBV10-1	TRBD2	TRBJ2-3	TGCGCCAGCAGTGATCTAGAAGCGGGGGGGCCCAAAGATACGCAGTATTTT	CASSDLEAGGPKDTQYF
TRBV6-5	NA	TRBJ2-7	TGTGCCAGCAGTTCGTCCCTATACGAGCAGTACTTC	CASSSSLYEQYF
TRBV5-1	NA	TRBJ1-4	TGCGCCAGCAGCTCCCGGGGCGGGGACGTGAATGAAAAACTGTTTTTT	CASSSRGGDVNEKLFF
TRBV5-6	TRBD1	TRBJ2-7	TGTGCCAGCAGCCCCCAGGACAGGCCCTACTACGAGCAGTACTTC	CASSPQDRPYYEQYF
TRBV27	TRBD1	TRBJ1-1	TGTGCCAGCAGCCCAGAGGGGACAGGGGGCGCAGGAACTGAAGCTTTCTTT	CASSPEGTGGAGTEAFF
TRBV7-9	TRBD1	TRBJ1-1	TGTGCCAGCAGTTACAGGGGAGACACTGAAGCTTTCTTT	CASSYRGDTEAFF
TRBV2	TRBD1	TRBJ1-2	TGTGCCAGCAGAACGGGACAGTCAAGAATAGATGGCTACACCTTC	CASRTGQSRIDGYTF
TRBV6-5	NA	TRBJ2-7	TGTGCCAGCAACACCGGCGGCTACGAGCAGTACTTC	CASNTGGYEQYF